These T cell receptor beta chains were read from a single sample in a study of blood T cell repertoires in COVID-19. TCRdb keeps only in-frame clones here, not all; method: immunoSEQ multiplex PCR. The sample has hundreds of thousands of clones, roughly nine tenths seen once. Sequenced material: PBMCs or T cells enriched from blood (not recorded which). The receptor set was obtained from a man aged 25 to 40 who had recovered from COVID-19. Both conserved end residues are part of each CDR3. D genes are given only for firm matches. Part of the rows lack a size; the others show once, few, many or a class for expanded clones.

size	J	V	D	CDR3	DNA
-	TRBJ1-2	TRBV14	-	CASSQGRVYGYTF	TGTGCCAGCAGCCAGGGCAGGGTCTATGGCTACACCTTC
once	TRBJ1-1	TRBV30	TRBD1	CAWSVLQGAGPASDTEAFF	TGTGCCTGGAGTGTACTACAGGGGGCCGGGCCGGCTTCAGACACTGAAGCTTTCTTT
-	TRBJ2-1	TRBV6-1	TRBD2	CASSEFGLAGGSYNEQFF	TGTGCCAGCAGTGAGTTCGGGCTAGCGGGAGGATCCTACAATGAGCAGTTCTTC
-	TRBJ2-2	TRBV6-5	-	CASSYSSGTGELFF	TGTGCCAGCAGTTACTCGTCGGGCACCGGGGAGCTGTTTTTT
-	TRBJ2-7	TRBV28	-	CASSKAGTYYEQYF	TGTGCCAGCAGTAAAGCGGGGACATACTACGAGCAGTACTTC
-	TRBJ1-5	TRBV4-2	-	CASSQGGSSNQPQHF	TGTGCCAGCAGCCAAGGAGGGTCAAGCAATCAGCCCCAGCATTTT
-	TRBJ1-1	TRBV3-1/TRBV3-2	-	CASSQGVARHTEAFF	TGTGCCAGCAGCCAAGGAGTGGCGAGGCATACTGAAGCTTTCTTT
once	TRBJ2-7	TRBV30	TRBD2	CAWSRRAGGLYEQYF	TGTGCCTGGAGTCGGAGAGCGGGAGGGTTATACGAGCAGTACTTC
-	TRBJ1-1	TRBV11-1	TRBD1	CASSLTQGATEAFF	TGTGCCAGCAGCTTAACTCAGGGGGCCACTGAAGCTTTCTTT
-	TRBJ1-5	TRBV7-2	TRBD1	CASSLDPRQGGQPQHF	TGTGCCAGCAGCTTAGATCCCCGACAGGGCGGGCAGCCCCAGCATTTT
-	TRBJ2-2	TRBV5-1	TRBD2	CASGALAGEITGELFF	TGCGCCAGCGGCGCCTTAGCGGGAGAAATCACCGGGGAGCTGTTTTTT
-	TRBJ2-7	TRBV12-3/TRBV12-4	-	CASSIGGADEQYF	TGTGCCAGCAGTATTGGTGGGGCGGACGAGCAGTACTTC
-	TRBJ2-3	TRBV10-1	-	CASSEGVTDTQYF	TGCGCCAGCAGTGAGGGAGTCACAGATACGCAGTATTTT
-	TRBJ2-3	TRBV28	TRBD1	CASSSQTGGRGDTQYF	TGTGCCAGCAGTTCCCAAACAGGGGGAAGAGGAGATACGCAGTATTTT
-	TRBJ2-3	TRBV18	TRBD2	CASSPPDWVGGYPDTQYF	TGTGCCAGCTCACCACCGGATTGGGTGGGAGGGTACCCAGATACGCAGTATTTT
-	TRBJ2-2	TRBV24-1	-	CATSASNTGELFF	TGTGCCACCAGTGCCTCGAACACCGGGGAGCTGTTTTTT
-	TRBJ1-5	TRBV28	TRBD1	CASSFGQGINQPQHF	TGTGCCAGCAGTTTTGGACAGGGGATCAATCAGCCCCAGCATTTT
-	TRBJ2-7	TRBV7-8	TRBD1	CASKRDRGHTYEQYF	TGTGCCAGCAAGAGAGACAGGGGGCATACCTACGAGCAGTACTTC
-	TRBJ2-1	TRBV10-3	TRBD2	CAIRLADYNEQFF	TGTGCCATTCGACTAGCGGACTACAATGAGCAGTTCTTC
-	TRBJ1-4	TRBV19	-	CATADGVTHEKLFF	TGTGCCACTGCTGACGGGGTGACCCATGAAAAACTGTTTTTT
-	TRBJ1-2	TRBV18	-	CASSPGPDYGYTF	TGTGCCAGCTCACCTGGGCCTGACTATGGCTACACCTTC
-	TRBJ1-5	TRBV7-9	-	CASIQPADGQPQHF	TGTGCCAGCATCCAACCCGCGGATGGACAGCCCCAGCATTTT
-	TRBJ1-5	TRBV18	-	CASSPPHSNQPQHF	TGTGCCAGCTCACCACCCCATAGCAATCAGCCCCAGCATTTT
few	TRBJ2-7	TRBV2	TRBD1	CASSSQGAYGEYF	TGTGCCAGCAGTTCGCAGGGGGCGTACGGAGAGTACTTC
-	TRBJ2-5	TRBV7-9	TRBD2	CASSSAEVAGFGETQYF	TGTGCCAGCAGCTCCGCTGAGGTAGCGGGGTTTGGAGAGACCCAGTACTTC
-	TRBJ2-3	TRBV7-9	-	CASETAGDTQYF	TGTGCCAGCGAGACAGCGGGAGATACGCAGTATTTT
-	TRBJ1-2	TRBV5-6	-	CASSPPLRGIHGYTF	TGTGCCAGCAGCCCCCCCCTGAGGGGGATTCATGGCTACACCTTC
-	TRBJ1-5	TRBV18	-	CASSPQMTENQPQHF	TGTGCCAGCTCACCGCAAATGACAGAGAATCAGCCCCAGCATTTT
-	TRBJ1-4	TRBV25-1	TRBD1	CASSRDRSEKLFF	TGTGCCAGCAGCCGGGACAGGAGTGAAAAACTGTTTTTT
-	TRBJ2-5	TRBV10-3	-	CAISESFSTQETQYF	TGTGCCATCAGTGAGTCATTCAGTACGCAAGAGACCCAGTACTTC
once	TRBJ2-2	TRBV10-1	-	CASRATGTGELFF	TGCGCCAGCAGGGCGACAGGCACCGGGGAGCTGTTTTTT
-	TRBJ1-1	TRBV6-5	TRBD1	CASRGTGGARTEAFF	TGTGCCAGCAGAGGGACAGGGGGCGCGAGGACTGAAGCTTTCTTT
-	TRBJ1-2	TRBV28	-	CASRGIQGYGYTF	TGTGCCAGCAGGGGGATCCAGGGGTATGGCTACACCTTC
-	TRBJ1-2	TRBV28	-	CASSLAGDGYTF	TGTGCCAGCAGTTTGGCAGGGGATGGCTACACCTTC
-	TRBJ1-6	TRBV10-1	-	CASSRDTFNSPLHF	TGCGCCTCCTCCCGGGACACCTTTAATTCACCCCTCCACTTT
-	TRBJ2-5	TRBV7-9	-	CASSSLKGGETQYF	TGTGCCAGCAGCTCCTTGAAGGGAGGAGAGACCCAGTACTTC
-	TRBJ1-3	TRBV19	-	CASSNLTGSSGNTIYF	TGTGCCAGTAGTAACCTGACAGGAAGCTCTGGAAACACCATATATTTT
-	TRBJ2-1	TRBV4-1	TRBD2	CASSHPGLADQISYNEQFF	TGCGCCAGCAGCCACCCGGGACTAGCGGATCAGATATCCTACAATGAGCAGTTCTTC
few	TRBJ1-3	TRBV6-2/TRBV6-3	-	CASSSTADSRWDTIYF	TGTGCCAGCAGTTCCACCGCCGACAGCCGCTGGGACACCATATATTTT
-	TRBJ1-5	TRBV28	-	CASSYRGVRNQPQHF	TGTGCCAGCAGTTATAGGGGCGTGCGCAATCAGCCCCAGCATTTT
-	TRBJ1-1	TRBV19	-	CASRETGMNTEAFF	TGTGCCAGCCGAGAGACAGGCATGAACACTGAAGCTTTCTTT
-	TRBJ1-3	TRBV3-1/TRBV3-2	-	CASSQVWRSRGSSGNTIYF	TGTGCCAGCAGCCAAGTTTGGAGGAGTAGAGGGAGCTCTGGAAACACCATATATTTT
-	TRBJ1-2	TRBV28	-	CASSLLQDYGYTF	TGTGCCAGCAGTTTATTACAAGACTATGGCTACACCTTC
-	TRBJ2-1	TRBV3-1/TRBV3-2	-	CASSQGSSLEQFF	TGTGCCAGCAGCCAAGGGAGTAGCTTGGAGCAGTTCTTC
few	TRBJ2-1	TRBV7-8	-	CASSLGLNNEQFF	TGTGCCAGCAGCTTAGGACTAAACAATGAGCAGTTCTTC
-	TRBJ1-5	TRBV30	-	CAWSDSSNQPQHF	TGTGCCTGGAGTGACTCTAGCAATCAGCCCCAGCATTTT
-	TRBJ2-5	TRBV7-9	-	CASSQQGEGETQYF	TGTGCCAGCAGCCAACAGGGGGAGGGAGAGACCCAGTACTTC
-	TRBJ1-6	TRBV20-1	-	CSASEGSPLHF	TGCAGTGCTAGCGAGGGATCACCCCTCCACTTT
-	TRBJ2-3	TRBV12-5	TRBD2	CASGPRPGLAGGPPDTQYF	TGTGCTAGTGGTCCTCGCCCGGGACTAGCGGGAGGGCCCCCAGATACGCAGTATTTT
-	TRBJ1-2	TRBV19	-	CASSIYIAWGYTF	TGTGCCAGTAGTATATACATCGCATGGGGCTACACCTTC
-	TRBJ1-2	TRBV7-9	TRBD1	CASSFGDRRPYGYTF	TGTGCCAGCAGCTTTGGGGACAGGAGACCCTATGGCTACACCTTC
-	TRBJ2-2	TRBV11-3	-	CASGRGGGTGELFF	TGTGCCAGCGGTAGGGGAGGGGGAACCGGGGAGCTGTTTTTT
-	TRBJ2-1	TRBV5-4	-	CASSFIQGNEQFF	TGTGCCAGCAGCTTCATACAGGGCAATGAGCAGTTCTTC
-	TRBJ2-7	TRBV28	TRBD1	CASSPPQGEPYEQYF	TGTGCCAGCAGCCCCCCACAGGGGGAACCCTACGAGCAGTACTTC